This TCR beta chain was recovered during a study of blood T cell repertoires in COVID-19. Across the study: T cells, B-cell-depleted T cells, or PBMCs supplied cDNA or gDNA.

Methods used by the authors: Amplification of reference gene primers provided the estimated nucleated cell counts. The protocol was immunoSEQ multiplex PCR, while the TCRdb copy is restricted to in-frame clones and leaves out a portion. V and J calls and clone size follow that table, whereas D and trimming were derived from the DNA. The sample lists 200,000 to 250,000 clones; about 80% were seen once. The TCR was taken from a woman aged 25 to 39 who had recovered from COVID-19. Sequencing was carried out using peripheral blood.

CDR3 sequence: CASSSPTRQGTYEQYF. CDR3 DNA sequence: TGTGCCAGCAGCTCTCCCACGAGACAGGGCACCTACGAGCAGTACTTC. This chain joins TRBV27 and TRBJ2-7; 7 positions agree with TRBD1. V shed 6 bases and J 2 bases; nucleotides not matched to a gene: 13. This CDR3 has 16 residues. CDR1 is MNHEY and CDR2 is SMNVEV in the germline V gene (reference sequence).